The sample holds a few counts of the clone carrying this T cell receptor (beta chain). Its specificity is unknown. These data come from a study of cytomegalovirus exposure and HLA in healthy donors. Study-wide results and limits: Highly shared variants forming one cluster were likely a sequencing artifact.

It was with 60 Vbeta and 13 Jbeta primers that the PCR ran. Using immunoSEQ multiplex PCR, the repertoire was profiled, and TCRdb retains in-frame clones only, with some absent. The sample consists of 100,000 or so clones, more than 65% of them appearing once. Sequenced input: PBMCs. The receptor was derived from a woman aged 45 to 65 in good health and CMV-seropositive.

Here the CDR3 DNA reads TGTGCCAGCAGCGTCGGGACAGGGGGCAAAGGGTTCACAGATACGCAGTATTTT. It is translated as CASSVGTGGKGFTDTQYF. The V call is TRBV11-3, the J call TRBJ2-3; TRBD1 aligns across 12 bases. CDR1 and CDR2 (germline): SGHNT, YENEEA. This CDR3 contains 18 residues. J lost 2 bases, V lost 5 bases, and 11 bases had no gene match. The variable domain in full, completed from reference TRBV11-3 and TRBJ2-3, reads EAGVVQSPRYKIIEKKQPVAFWCNPISGHNTLYWYLQNLGQGPELLIRYENEEAVDDSQLPKDRFSAERLKGVDSTLKIQPAELGDSAVYLCASSVGTGGKGFTDTQYFGPGTRLTVL.